This T cell receptor (beta chain) was obtained from a study of blood T cell repertoires in COVID-19. The overall study: Collection of acute and convalescent COVID-19 samples took place in the United States, Italy and Spain.

Germline-derived CDR1 and CDR2 are MNHEY and SVGEGT. This CDR3 contains 15 residues. Trimming took off 5 bases at V and 0 bases at J, with 11 bases between the two ends. As originally analysed: Reference gene primer amplification yielded estimated nucleated cell counts. Measured with immunoSEQ multiplex PCR; TCRdb has only the in-frame clones, and not every one. For V, J and clone size, that table is used; D and trimming come from the DNA. Here the sample spans tens of thousands of clones, roughly 90% being singletons. The V call is TRBV6-2 or TRBV6-3, the J call TRBJ2-1; perhaps TRBD2 as D (5 bases). The receptor was derived from a male donor with acute or convalescent COVID-19. The sequencing sample was made of peripheral blood. The CDR3 protein is CASSPSRGSYNEQFF. The CDR3 nucleotides read TGTGCCAGCAGTCCCTCACGGGGCTCCTACAATGAGCAGTTCTTC.